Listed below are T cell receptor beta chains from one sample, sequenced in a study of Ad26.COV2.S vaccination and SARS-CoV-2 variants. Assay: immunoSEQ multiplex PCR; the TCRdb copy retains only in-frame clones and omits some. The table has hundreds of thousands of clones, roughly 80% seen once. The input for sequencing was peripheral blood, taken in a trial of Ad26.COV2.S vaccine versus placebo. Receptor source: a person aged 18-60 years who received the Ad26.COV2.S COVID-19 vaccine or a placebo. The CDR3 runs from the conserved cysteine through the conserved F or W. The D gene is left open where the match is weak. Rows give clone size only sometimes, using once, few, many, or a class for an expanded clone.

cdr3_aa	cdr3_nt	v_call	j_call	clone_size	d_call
CASSLALANEQFF	TGTGCCAGCTCCCTAGCCCTTGCCAATGAGCAGTTCTTC	TRBV11-3	TRBJ2-1	once	NA
CASSPPGLAGGPTDTQYF	TGTGCCAGCTCACCTCCGGGACTAGCGGGAGGGCCTACAGATACGCAGTATTTT	TRBV18	TRBJ2-3	NA	TRBD2
CASSEGQGRSFF	TGTGCCAGCAGTGAGGGACAGGGCCGCTCTTTCTTT	TRBV6-1	TRBJ1-1	few	TRBD1
CASSEPGAGNNEQFF	TGTGCCAGCAGCGAACCAGGTGCTGGGAACAATGAGCAGTTCTTC	TRBV6-1	TRBJ2-1	once	NA
CASSYLGQPREQFF	TGTGCCAGCAGTTACTTGGGACAGCCTCGCGAGCAGTTCTTC	TRBV6-2/TRBV6-3	TRBJ2-1	NA	TRBD1
CASRAGGNEQYF	TGTGCCAGCAGGGCAGGGGGCAACGAGCAGTACTTC	TRBV7-9	TRBJ2-7	NA	TRBD1
CASHSNNEAFF	TGTGCCAGCCACTCCAACAATGAAGCTTTCTTT	TRBV6-5	TRBJ1-1	NA	NA
CASRRQLNRISYNEQFF	TGTGCCAGCAGGAGACAGCTAAACAGAATCTCCTACAATGAGCAGTTCTTC	TRBV5-6	TRBJ2-1	NA	NA
CASSAGNQPQHF	TGTGCCAGTAGTGCAGGTAATCAGCCCCAGCATTTT	TRBV19	TRBJ1-5	NA	NA
CASSFSSYEQYF	TGCGCCAGCAGCTTTAGCTCCTACGAGCAGTACTTC	TRBV5-1	TRBJ2-7	NA	NA
CASSRVYEQYF	TGTGCCAGCAGCCGAGTCTACGAGCAGTACTTC	TRBV3-1/TRBV3-2	TRBJ2-7	NA	NA
CASSSALGEPQHF	TGCGCCAGCAGCAGCGCCCTAGGGGAGCCCCAGCATTTT	TRBV4-3	TRBJ1-5	NA	NA
CASSPSTNPNIQYF	TGTGCCAGCAGCCCTTCCACAAACCCAAACATTCAGTACTTC	TRBV3-1/TRBV3-2	TRBJ2-4	NA	NA
CSVLGSGAFSTDTQYF	TGCAGCGTTTTAGGTAGCGGAGCTTTTAGCACAGATACGCAGTATTTT	TRBV29-1	TRBJ2-3	NA	NA
CASSPRPSGNTIYF	TGCGCCAGCAGCCCTCGTCCCTCTGGAAACACCATATATTTT	TRBV4-3	TRBJ1-3	NA	NA
CASSPGQQYNEQFF	TGCGCCAGCAGCCCCGGACAGCAGTACAATGAGCAGTTCTTC	TRBV5-1	TRBJ2-1	NA	NA
CASSFDRRNTEAFF	TGTGCCAGCAGTTTCGACAGGAGGAACACTGAAGCTTTCTTT	TRBV5-4	TRBJ1-1	NA	NA
CAWSRVSQPYQPQHF	TGTGCCTGGAGCCGCGTCAGCCAACCCTATCAGCCCCAGCATTTT	TRBV30	TRBJ1-5	NA	NA
CASRAAVSNQPQHF	TGTGCCAGCAGAGCGGCCGTAAGCAATCAGCCCCAGCATTTT	TRBV2	TRBJ1-5	few	NA
CAWSVTSGANVLTF	TGTGCCTGGAGTGTGACAAGCGGGGCCAACGTCCTGACTTTC	TRBV30	TRBJ2-6	NA	NA
CAISESTWGYEAFF	TGTGCCATCAGTGAGTCGACGTGGGGGTACGAGGCTTTCTTT	TRBV10-3	TRBJ1-1	NA	NA
CASSPDSGQETQYF	TGTGCCAGCTCACCCGACAGTGGCCAAGAGACCCAGTACTTC	TRBV18	TRBJ2-5	NA	NA
CASSLSGRASEQFF	TGTGCCAGCAGCTTGAGCGGGAGGGCCAGCGAGCAGTTCTTC	TRBV7-3	TRBJ2-1	NA	TRBD2
CASSQQGKGLKNIQYF	TGTGCCAGCAGCCAACAAGGAAAGGGACTAAAAAACATTCAGTACTTC	TRBV13	TRBJ2-4	once	TRBD2
CASSQTGFEQYF	TGCGCCAGCAGCCAAACAGGATTTGAGCAGTACTTC	TRBV4-1	TRBJ2-7	NA	NA
CASMGVWRTRTDYGYTF	TGTGCCAGTATGGGCGTTTGGCGGACCCGGACGGACTATGGCTACACCTTC	TRBV19	TRBJ1-2	NA	NA
CASSYGGEQFF	TGTGCCAGCAGTTACGGAGGTGAGCAGTTCTTC	TRBV27	TRBJ2-1	NA	NA
CASSRSGIRDRGHTEAFF	TGTGCCAGCAGTCGATCTGGGATCCGGGACAGGGGTCACACTGAAGCTTTCTTT	TRBV6-6	TRBJ1-1	once	TRBD1